One and the same sample provided the 25 T cell receptor beta chains below, sequenced in a study of blood T cell repertoires in COVID-19 (TCRdb year 2020). The library was produced with the immunoSEQ multiplex PCR assay. TCRdb provides this immuneACCESS table in a form limited to in-frame rearrangements. Some clones are lacking; in checked studies, under half of them reflect an unresolved V gene, and why the rest are absent is not known. In all, the sample holds 80,000 to 90,000 clones, and roughly 80% of those were seen once. 11% of the sample is held by the ten biggest clonotypes. Sample: peripheral blood. The receptors derive from a man aged 70 or older with acute or convalescent COVID-19.

V gene TRBV4-1 combines with J gene TRBJ2-3; unclear D gene. The length of the CDR3 is 14 residues. V lost 1 base and J lost 0, with 5 bases in between. Looked up from germline, CDR1 is MGHRA and CDR2 is YSYEKL. The CDR3 protein is CASSQAISTDTQYF. The CDR3 bases are TGCGCCAGCAGCCAAGCTATTAGCACAGATACGCAGTATTTT.

The V gene is TRBV19, the J gene TRBJ1-2, with 11 nucleotides matching TRBD1. CDR1 LNHDA and CDR2 SQIVND come from the germline V gene (reference sequence). This CDR3 region has 15 residues. The ends lost 4 bases at V and 4 bases at J; junction bases unmatched: 5. DNA for the CDR3: TGTGCCAGTAGTACAACCGGGACAGGGGGCTATGGCTACACCTTC. It translates to CASSTTGTGGYGYTF.

The CDR3 bases are TGTGCCAGTAGCCGACAGGTCTCCTACGAGCAGTACTTC. Its translation is CASSRQVSYEQYF. The chain is built from TRBV2 and TRBJ2-7; a possible D gene is TRBD1 (6 bases). Trimming cost V 9 bases and J 0 bases, with 12 bases left between them. The CDR3 runs 13 residues. Germline V lookup: CDR1 SNHLY, CDR2 FYNNEI.

The V gene is TRBV19, the J gene TRBJ1-5; TRBD1 matches at 7 bases. Per germline, CDR1 LNHDA and CDR2 SQIVND (reference sequence). The V segment lost 8 bases and the J segment 0 bases; nucleotides outside the gene matches: 10. This CDR3 comprises 16 residues. Written as DNA, the CDR3 is TGTGCCAGTGCGGGACAGACACTTTATAGCAATCAGCCCCAGCATTTT. This gives the protein CASAGQTLYSNQPQHF.

The genes are TRBV7-8 and TRBJ2-1; the D call may be TRBD1 or TRBD2 (6 bases each). The CDR3 is made up of 15 amino acids. Trimming left V 5 bases short and J 5 bases short, with 16 bases between. From germline, CDR1 is SGHVS and CDR2 FQNEAQ. The CDR3 bases are TGTGCCAGCAGCCAGGGGCGGGGCCCCCACAATGAGCAGTTCTTC. It yields the protein CASSQGRGPHNEQFF. Combining the CDR3 with reference TRBV7-8 and TRBJ2-1 gives the whole variable domain GAGVSQSPRYKVAKRGQDVALRCDPISGHVSLFWYQQALGQGPEFLTYFQNEAQLDKSGLPSDRFFAERPEGSVSTLKIQRTQQEDSAVYLCASSQGRGPHNEQFFGPGTRLTVL.

The V gene is TRBV5-8, the J gene TRBJ2-1; the D is unclear. The CDR3 is 14 residues long. The V gene lost 2 bases and the J gene lost 0 bases, with 6 bases spanning the gap. CDR1 is SGHTS, CDR2 YDEGEE, per germline. CDR3 sequence reads: CASSFYSSYNEQFF. The DNA for the CDR3 is TGTGCCAGCAGCTTTTATAGCTCCTACAATGAGCAGTTCTTC.

The chain carries TRBV5-1 and TRBJ1-6; TRBD1 matches 9 bases. Trimming took 3 bases from V and 9 from J; bases not matched to a gene: 7. The CDR3 runs to 15 residues. Germline V CDR1 and CDR2: SGHRS, YFSETQ. The CDR3 coding sequence is TGCGCCAGCAGCTCGGTGGACAGGGGCCGTTCACCCCTCCACTTT. This gives the protein CASSSVDRGRSPLHF. Variable domain in full (rest from reference TRBV5-1 and TRBJ1-6): KAGVTQTPRYLIKTRGQQVTLSCSPISGHRSVSWYQQTPGQGLQFLFEYFSETQRNKGNFPGRFSGRQFSNSRSEMNVSTLELGDSALYLCASSSVDRGRSPLHFGNGTRLTVT.

This rearrangement joins TRBV14 to TRBJ2-1; TRBD1 aligns across 9 bases. The CDR3 consists of 16 residues. Germline CDR1 reads SGHDN; CDR2 reads FVKESK. The V segment lost 6 bases and the J segment 0 bases; nucleotides outside the gene matches: 6. The CDR3 region has the DNA TGTGCCAGCAGTCCGGACAGGGGTAACTCCTACAATGAGCAGTTCTTC. This gives the protein CASSPDRGNSYNEQFF.

The chain employs TRBV2 and TRBJ2-2; no clear D. The CDR3 consists of 13 residues. Trimming removed 8 bases from V and 4 bases from J, with 11 bases in between. Germline assignment: CDR1 SNHLY and CDR2 FYNNEI. The CDR3 nucleotides are TGTGCCAGCTGTTCCACTGTCACCGGGGAGCTGTTTTTT. Amino acid sequence: CASCSTVTGELFF.

A single count supports this clone. Here the CDR3 DNA reads TGCGCCAGCAGCTTACAGGGGGCTTACTACAATGAGCAGTTCTTC. It encodes CASSLQGAYYNEQFF. The rearrangement uses TRBV5-1 and TRBJ2-1; TRBD1 matches 9 bases. CDR1 is SGHRS and CDR2 is YFSETQ in the germline V gene. The CDR3 has 15 residues. V dropped 2 bases and J dropped 3; count of bases not matched to a gene: 3.

This rearrangement joins TRBV10-1 to TRBJ2-2, with TRBD1 identical over 9 bases. Germline V gives CDR1 WNHNN, CDR2 SYGVQD (reference sequence). Trimming cost V 7 bases and J 5 bases; bases outside gene matches: 8. This CDR3 region has 15 residues. CDR3 sequence: CASTSGQGGTGELFF. CDR3 coding DNA: TGCGCCAGCACCTCGGGACAGGGTGGTACCGGGGAGCTGTTTTTT.

This chain connects TRBV3-1 (or the pseudogene TRBV3-2) to TRBJ1-6, with a weak D call TRBD1 (6 bases). The germline V and J ends were trimmed by 1 base and 8 bases, with 15 bases remaining between them. From germline, CDR1 is LGHDT and CDR2 YNNKEL (reference sequence). This CDR3 comprises 16 residues. CDR3: CASSQVPAGVDSPLHF. CDR3 in DNA: TGTGCCAGCAGCCAAGTCCCCGCAGGGGTGGATTCACCCCTCCACTTT.

The CDR3: CASSQWRGSSYNEQFF. CDR3 in DNA: TGTGCCAGCAGCCAATGGCGGGGGAGCTCCTACAATGAGCAGTTCTTC. The V and J genes are TRBV3-1 (or the pseudogene TRBV3-2) and TRBJ2-1; 7 bases are shared with TRBD2. V trimming: 2 bases; J trimming: 0 bases; junction bases outside the gene matches: 4. This CDR3 region has 16 residues. CDR1 LGHDT and CDR2 YNNKEL come from the germline V gene (reference sequence).

The chain recombines TRBV13 with TRBJ2-1; 9 nucleotides match TRBD1. The germline gives CDR1 PRHDT, CDR2 FYEKMQ (reference sequence). V was clipped by 4 bases and J by 3 bases; unmatched bases: 1. The CDR3 length is 14 residues. CDR3 sequence: CASSSTGGYNEQFF. CDR3 bases: TGTGCCAGCAGCTCGACAGGGGGCTACAATGAGCAGTTCTTC.

This chain uses TRBV6-5 with TRBJ2-2; 8 bases map to TRBD2. Germline assignment: CDR1 MNHEY and CDR2 SVGAGI. The CDR3 loop spans 15 amino acids. After removal of 5 bases from V and 0 bases from J, the junction contained 2 bases not matched to a gene. The CDR3 is CASSPGLANTGELFF. CDR3 DNA sequence: TGTGCCAGCAGTCCGGGACTAGCGAACACCGGGGAGCTGTTTTTT.

The chain is built from TRBV5-1 and TRBJ2-6; possible D gene TRBD2, 6 bases. Germline V gives CDR1 SGHRS, CDR2 YFSETQ. The V end was cut by 2 bases, the J end by 2 bases, with 17 bases between. The CDR3 contains 18 residues. DNA of the CDR3: TGCGCCAGCAGCTTTACATCTCCGGGCGGGGCTGGGGCCAACGTCCTGACTTTC. Amino acid sequence: CASSFTSPGGAGANVLTF.

This rearrangement joins TRBV2 to TRBJ1-4; D might be TRBD1 (5 bases). Germline V gives CDR1 SNHLY, CDR2 FYNNEI. Trimming stripped 5 bases from V and 4 bases from J, with 14 bases between. The CDR3 covers 15 residues. The CDR3: CASSLSSGGNEKLFF. For the CDR3, the DNA is TGTGCCAGCAGTCTCTCATCGGGGGGTAATGAAAAACTGTTTTTT. Full variable domain (rest looked up from reference TRBV2 and TRBJ1-4): EPEVTQTPSHQVTQMGQEVILRCVPISNHLYFYWYRQILGQKVEFLVSFYNNEISEKSEIFDDQFSVERPDGSNFTLKIRSTKLEDSAMYFCASSLSSGGNEKLFFGSGTQLSVL.

The rearrangement links TRBV30 to TRBJ1-1; 10 bases agree with TRBD1. This CDR3 spans 15 amino acids. Trimming took 3 bases from V and 4 from J; bases not matched to a gene: 8. CDR1 and CDR2 (germline): GTSNPN, SVGIG (reference sequence). The CDR3 coding sequence is TGTGCCTGGAGGCTACCGGACAGGGGGACCACTGAAGCTTTCTTT. Translation: CAWRLPDRGTTEAFF.

About this clone itself: Other DNA sequences of this sample code for an identical CDR3. The chain combines TRBV5-1 with TRBJ2-7; 10 bases align to TRBD1. Trimming at V came to 4 bases and at J to 6 bases, leaving 7 bases not matched to a gene. This CDR3 is built from 14 residues. Germline V CDR1 and CDR2: SGHRS, YFSETQ. The chain's CDR3 is CASSATGTGAEQYF. The CDR3 DNA reads as TGCGCCAGCAGCGCAACCGGGACAGGGGCCGAGCAGTACTTC.

The chain couples TRBV2 to TRBJ2-3; possible D gene TRBD2, 5 bases. CDR3 length: 15 residues. Trimming left V 6 bases short and J 0 bases short, with 13 bases between. Per germline, CDR1 SNHLY and CDR2 FYNNEI. The CDR3 nucleotides are TGTGCCAGCAGGCCCGGGGATTTTAGCACAGATACGCAGTATTTT. Translation: CASRPGDFSTDTQYF.

The V call is TRBV5-1, the J call TRBJ2-7, with 7 bases aligning to TRBD1. The germline V gene has CDR1 SGHRS and CDR2 YFSETQ. J gave up 0 bases and V 6 bases, and 9 bases lay outside the gene matches. This CDR3 comprises 15 residues. The CDR3 bases are TGCGCCAGCATCCAAAACAGGGGAAGCTCCTACGAGCAGTACGTC. Its protein product is CASIQNRGSSYEQYV.

This chain joins TRBV6-5 and TRBJ2-1; weak D call: TRBD2 (5 bases). From germline, CDR1 is MNHEY and CDR2 SVGAGI. The CDR3 is 13 residues long. Trimming stripped 0 bases from V and 6 bases from J, with 6 bases between. The chain's CDR3 is CASSYSRGNEQFF. CDR3 nucleotide sequence: TGTGCCAGCAGTTACTCACGGGGCAATGAGCAGTTCTTC.

Points on this clone: Other DNA sequences in this specimen translate into the identical CDR3. The chain is built from TRBV19 and TRBJ2-3; TRBD1 matches at 9 bases. The germline CDR1 and CDR2 sequences are LNHDA and SQIVND (reference sequence). V shed 5 bases and J 0 bases; nucleotides not matched to a gene: 3. CDR3 length equals 15 residues. CDR3 DNA: TGTGCCAGTAGTCCGGGGACAGGGAGCACAGATACGCAGTATTTT. It is translated as CASSPGTGSTDTQYF.

The chain recombines TRBV19 with TRBJ1-4, with 7 positions matching TRBD1. The CDR3 totals 15 residues. Looked up from germline, CDR1 is LNHDA and CDR2 is SQIVND (reference sequence). Unmatched junction bases numbered 4, after V lost 3 bases and J lost 3 bases. The CDR3 region has the DNA TGTGCCAGTAGTATGAAGGGGGCGGCTAATGAAAAACTGTTTTTT. Translation gives CASSMKGAANEKLFF.

This clone appeared a few times. V and J are TRBV14 and TRBJ2-2; 7 bases map to TRBD1. The germline gives CDR1 SGHDN, CDR2 FVKESK. CDR3 length: 14 residues. V shed 4 bases and J 2 bases; nucleotides not matched to a gene: 1. The CDR3 loop reads CASSRDSNTGELFF. The DNA of the CDR3 is TGTGCCAGCAGCCGGGACAGTAACACCGGGGAGCTGTTTTTT. Complete variable domain (other parts from reference TRBV14 and TRBJ2-2): EAGVTQFPSHSVIEKGQTVTLRCDPISGHDNLYWYRRVMGKEIKFLLHFVKESKQDESGMPNNRFLAERTGGTYSTLKVQPAELEDSGVYFCASSRDSNTGELFFGEGSRLTVL.